This T cell receptor (beta chain) was captured by sequencing in a study of blood T cell repertoires in COVID-19. Participants reported their clinical history, and cohort assignment relied on those reports. Some clones are missing from TCRdb's copy, which holds only in-frame ones; the method was immunoSEQ multiplex PCR. This table holds 250,000 to 400,000 clones, 89% found once. The sequence was obtained from a man in his 60s who had recovered from COVID-19. Source material: PBMCs or T cells enriched from blood (not recorded which).

As DNA, the CDR3 is TGTGCCAGCAGCCCGCGGGGGCCGTTCTCTAATTCACCCCTCCACTTT. As protein: CASSPRGPFSNSPLHF. This chain uses TRBV7-2 with TRBJ1-6; TRBD1 might be the D (6 bases). The CDR3 has 16 residues. Per germline, CDR1 SGHTA and CDR2 FQGNSA. V was cut by 5 bases and J by 6 bases, with 17 bases left in between.